Following are 26 T cell receptor beta chains from one sample sequenced in a study of vaccination and CD4 T cells after COVID-19 (dated by TCRdb to between 2021 and 2024). Explained via the paper, the treatment or condition label denotes: roughly 11-day PBMC culture with coronavirus spike peptide pools or control peptides (ViraFEST assay). CD4+ T cells from unexposed donors were collected before the COVID-19 pandemic (2011-2018). The library was prepared using PCR. Sequencing relied on an Illumina iSeq 100. DNA from cultured CD4+ T cells underwent TCR sequencing with the Oncomine TCR Beta short-read assay at the Johns Hopkins FTIC core. Genomic DNA was extracted from the cultured CD4+ T cells with the QIAamp micro DNA kit. TCRdb itself trimmed the public reads at Q25 with fastp, ran MiXCR and retained productive beta chains. One record per CDR3 amino acid sequence lists the most common genes and DNA. The sample contains several thousand distinct CDR3 sequences, around 35% of them found a single time. The ten largest make up less than 25% of the sample.

No antigen has been identified for these receptors. The sample taken for sequencing was CD4+ T cells from blood, cultured in vitro. The receptors here all came from a human donor in good health.

The chain is built from TRBV6-1 and TRBJ1-5; D is possibly TRBD1 (5 bases). CDR1 is MNHNS, CDR2 SASEGT, per germline. Trimming shortened V by 5 bases and J by 1 base, and 12 bases separated the two germline ends. This CDR3 is 15 amino acids long. CDR3 region: CASSLTGGSNQPQHF. Here the CDR3 DNA reads TGTGCCAGCAGTCTTACAGGTGGGAGCAATCAGCCCCAGCATTTT.

This chain uses TRBV7-3 with TRBJ2-1; D not resolved. CDR1 is SGHTA, CDR2 FQGTGA, per germline. The CDR3 loop spans 13 amino acids. With 5 bases removed from V and 3 bases from J, the gap between germline ends came to 8 bases. Written as DNA, the CDR3 is TGTGCCAGCAGCGTTCAGGTCTACAATGAGCAGTTCTTC. Translation gives CASSVQVYNEQFF.

The V call is TRBV12-3 or TRBV12-4, the J call TRBJ2-5, with 7 nucleotides matching TRBD2. V was clipped by 5 bases and J by 5 bases; unmatched bases: 8. The CDR3 length is 14 residues. The CDR3: CASSLSGVAETQYF. CDR3 coding DNA: TGTGCCAGCAGTCTCAGCGGGGTGGCTGAGACCCAGTACTTC.

The V call is TRBV10-3, the J call TRBJ2-7, with D maybe TRBD1 (5 bases). Germline V gene sequence: CDR1 ENHRY, CDR2 SYGVKD. V lost 8 bases, J lost 0 bases, and 8 bases lay in between. The CDR3 has 12 amino acids. The CDR3 spells CAISDTSYEQYF. The CDR3 coding sequence is TGTGCCATCTCGGACACCTCCTACGAGCAGTACTTC.

V is TRBV19 and J is TRBJ2-7; D ambiguous. CDR3 size: 14 residues. Germline values: CDR1 LNHDA, CDR2 SQIVND (reference sequence). V was shortened by 8 bases and J by 0 bases, with 14 bases between the two germline ends. The CDR3 DNA reads as TGTGCCAGTGGGAAAGACCCGAGCTCCTACGAGCAGTACTTC. Translation gives CASGKDPSSYEQYF.

This clonotype has only a few counts. The chain recombines TRBV10-3 with TRBJ2-1; TRBD2 matches 8 bases. With V trimmed by 6 bases and J by 7 bases, 5 bases remained unmatched. The CDR3 is made up of 13 amino acids. Germline values: CDR1 ENHRY, CDR2 SYGVKD. CDR3 sequence reads: CAIRSGSGNEQFF. CDR3 DNA sequence: TGTGCCATCAGGAGCGGGAGTGGGAATGAGCAGTTCTTC.

This chain links TRBV3-1 with TRBJ2-5; no clear D. Germline V CDR1 and CDR2: LGHDT, YNNKEL (reference sequence). The ends were cut back, 1 base at V and 2 bases at J, with 8 bases in the middle. This CDR3 has 14 residues. The CDR3 reads CASSQVAGQETQYF. Here the CDR3 DNA reads TGTGCCAGCAGCCAAGTGGCCGGGCAAGAGACCCAGTACTTC.

This clonotype was seen a few times. The chain is built from TRBV20-1 and TRBJ1-5, with 8 bases lining up with TRBD1. Looked up from germline, CDR1 is DFQATT and CDR2 is SNEGSKA (reference sequence). This CDR3 has 14 amino acids. The ends lost 5 bases at V and 6 bases at J; junction bases unmatched: 9. CDR3 amino acids: CSARPGGVGQPQHF. The CDR3 coding sequence is TGCAGTGCTCGCCCAGGGGGCGTCGGTCAGCCCCAGCATTTT.

V usage is TRBV28 and J usage is TRBJ1-2; no reliable D call. Trimming pared 6 bases from V and 4 bases from J, leaving 12 bases between. CDR1 is MDHEN and CDR2 is SYDVKM in the germline V gene. CDR3 length: 13 residues. CDR3 in DNA: TGTGCCAGCAGCCCCAGCCAAGTCTATGGCTACACCTTC. It codes for CASSPSQVYGYTF.

This clonotype has a handful of counts. The J gene is TRBJ2-3, the V gene TRBV19, with TRBD2 identical over 10 bases. Germline CDR1 is LNHDA and CDR2 is SQIVND (reference sequence). The CDR3 is made up of 15 amino acids. The V and J ends lost 2 bases and 3 bases, in that order; junction bases with no gene match: 2. CDR3 sequence (DNA): TGTGCCAGTAGTATACGACTAGCGGGTACAGATACGCAGTATTTT. Protein: CASSIRLAGTDTQYF.

J is TRBJ1-5 and V is TRBV30; possibly TRBD1 for D (5 bases). Trimming stripped 4 bases from V and 4 bases from J, with 20 bases between. There are 16 residues in the CDR3. In germline, CDR1 is GTSNPN, CDR2 SVGIG (reference sequence). As DNA, the CDR3 is TGTGCCTGGACCCCCAGGAGGTACGGGGGAAATCAGCCCCAGCATTTT. Amino acids: CAWTPRRYGGNQPQHF.

The CDR3 protein is CASRPYGVGLYYGYTF. CDR3 nucleotide sequence: TGTGCCAGCAGACCTTACGGTGTAGGGTTATACTATGGCTACACCTTC. The rearrangement uses TRBV11-2 and TRBJ1-2; D not resolved. V dropped 6 bases and J dropped 3 bases, with 20 bases sitting between them. Germline V gene lookup returns CDR1 SGHAT and CDR2 FQNNGV. The CDR3 length is 16 residues.

This CDR3 is CASSDPGGFGETQYF. CDR3 DNA sequence: TGTGCCAGCAGTGACCCAGGGGGCTTCGGAGAGACCCAGTACTTC. The chain recombines TRBV25-1 with TRBJ2-5; 8 bases fit TRBD1. This CDR3 spans 15 amino acids. The trim removed 3 bases at V and 4 bases at J, leaving 7 bases unmatched. From germline, CDR1 is MGHDK and CDR2 SYGVNS.

This clonotype occurred a few times. The rearrangement uses TRBV28 and TRBJ1-1; D possibly corresponds to TRBD1 (5 bases). This CDR3 is 13 amino acids long. Trimming shortened V by 5 bases and J by 10 bases, and 17 bases separated the two germline ends. Germline V CDR1 and CDR2: MDHEN, SYDVKM. The CDR3 reads CASSRPGSIRAFF. The CDR3, as DNA: TGTGCCAGCAGTAGACCAGGGTCGATAAGAGCTTTCTTT.

The chain has TRBV10-3 and TRBJ2-7; no firm D call. The ends were cut back, 4 bases at V and 5 bases at J, with 15 bases in the middle. The germline gives CDR1 ENHRY, CDR2 SYGVKD. The length of the CDR3 is 14 residues. CDR3 protein: CAISASKGYDEQYF. The CDR3 coding sequence is TGTGCCATCAGTGCCTCTAAGGGTTACGACGAGCAGTACTTC.

Details on this clonotype: Germline is not matched at one junction end, which may reflect a read error. The chain is built from TRBV27 and TRBJ1-1, with 10 bases fitting TRBD1. The CDR3 runs to 12 residues. Germline-derived CDR1 and CDR2 are MNHEY and SMNVEV (reference sequence). The CDR3 DNA reads TGTGCCAGCAGGGGGGACAGGGGTGAAGCTTTATTT. Protein: CASRGDRGEALF.

V gene TRBV6-1 combines with J gene TRBJ2-3; possibly TRBD2 for D (5 bases). This CDR3 is 16 amino acids long. Deletions cut 4 bases from V and 0 bases from J, with 14 bases between. CDR1 and CDR2 from the germline V gene are MNHNS and SASEGT. The CDR3 DNA reads as TGTGCCAGCAGTGGGCGAGGAGGTGCTAGCACAGATACGCAGTATTTT. This sequence encodes CASSGRGGASTDTQYF.

The chain combines TRBV5-6 with TRBJ2-3, with D uncertain. The CDR3 is made up of 14 amino acids. V was pared by 0 bases and J by 1 base, with 6 bases between. Germline values: CDR1 SGHDT, CDR2 YYEEEE. The DNA of the CDR3 is TGTGCCAGCAGCTTGGTAGCCGGCACAGATACGCAGTATTTT. The encoded protein is CASSLVAGTDTQYF.

This rearrangement joins TRBV30 to TRBJ2-5; 8 nucleotides align to TRBD2. The germline V gene encodes CDR1 GTSNPN and CDR2 SVGIG (reference sequence). There are 16 residues in the CDR3. V gave up 0 bases and J gave up 1 base; unmatched junction bases: 7. As DNA, the CDR3 is TGTGCCTGGAGTGTCGGAAGCGGGAGTGTCCAAGAGACCCAGTACTTC. This codes for CAWSVGSGSVQETQYF.

The chain carries TRBV7-2 and TRBJ1-5; D unresolved. V was trimmed by 2 bases and J by 3 bases, leaving 11 bases between them. The germline CDR1 and CDR2 sequences are SGHTA and FQGNSA. The CDR3 sequence is 15 residues long. The CDR3 sequence is CASSLMGRDNQPQHF. The CDR3 bases are TGTGCCAGCAGCTTAATGGGGAGAGACAATCAGCCCCAGCATTTT.

This clonotype was observed a handful of times. V gene TRBV2 combines with J gene TRBJ1-2; D is possibly TRBD1 (5 bases). V gave up 4 bases and J gave up 4 bases, with 10 bases separating them. The CDR3 sequence is 13 residues long. The germline gives CDR1 SNHLY, CDR2 FYNNEI. CDR3 in DNA: TGTGCCAGCAGTGGGGGGAGCGGCTATGGCTACACCTTC. As protein: CASSGGSGYGYTF.

This clonotype has more than one count but fewer than ten. The chain carries TRBV6-5 and TRBJ2-7, with 9 bases that match TRBD2. The CDR3 consists of 14 residues. V was pared by 0 bases and J by 6 bases, with 3 bases of the junction left unmatched. Germline loops: CDR1 MNHEY, CDR2 SVGAGI. The CDR3: CASSYSGLASEQYF. The CDR3 coding sequence is TGTGCCAGCAGTTACTCGGGACTAGCAAGCGAGCAGTACTTC.

The chain recombines TRBV28 with TRBJ1-5; D is unresolved. Germline CDR1 MDHEN, CDR2 SYDVKM. This CDR3 is built from 14 residues. Trimming cost V 3 bases and J 1 base, with 7 bases left between them. The CDR3 nucleotides read TGTGCCAGCAGTTTCAGTGGGAGCAATCAGCCCCAGCATTTT. Translation gives CASSFSGSNQPQHF.

The V gene is TRBV5-1, the J gene TRBJ2-1; D unclear. Germline V gene lookup returns CDR1 SGHRS and CDR2 YFSETQ. V was pared by 2 bases and J by 8 bases, with 14 bases between. This CDR3 is 14 amino acids long. This CDR3 is CASSLARQIDEQFF. The CDR3 region has the DNA TGCGCCAGCAGCTTAGCTAGACAAATCGATGAGCAGTTCTTC.

This clonotype has more than one count but fewer than ten. The chain recombines TRBV7-2 with TRBJ2-3; D is possibly TRBD2 (6 bases). Per the germline V gene, CDR1 is SGHTA and CDR2 is FQGNSA. V was shortened by 6 bases and J by 1 base, with 14 bases between the two germline ends. The CDR3 runs to 15 residues. DNA for the CDR3: TGTGCCAGCAGACCCCCCGGGAGTGGCACAGATACGCAGTATTTT. Amino acid sequence: CASRPPGSGTDTQYF.

This chain links TRBV28 with TRBJ1-2, with no clear D. The V gene lost 6 bases and the J gene lost 3 bases, with 5 bases spanning the gap. This CDR3 region has 11 residues. Germline V gives CDR1 MDHEN, CDR2 SYDVKM. CDR3 sequence: CASRLDYGYTF. In DNA, the CDR3 is TGTGCCAGCAGGCTGGACTATGGCTACACCTTC.